Described below is a single TCR beta chain sequence and its context. Assay: immunoSEQ multiplex PCR; the TCRdb copy retains only in-frame clones and omits some. The sample lists about 130,000 clones, 85% to 90% occurring once. Per germline, CDR1 SGHVS and CDR2 FQNEAQ. The CDR3 is 14 residues long. V dropped 5 bases and J dropped 5; count of bases not matched to a gene: 8. This sample is part of a study of cytomegalovirus exposure and HLA in healthy donors. The clonotype comes from a young woman in good health and CMV-seropositive. Material for sequencing was PBMCs. The chain employs TRBV7-8 and TRBJ1-2; 7 bases fit TRBD1. The CDR3 DNA sequence: TGTGCCAGCAGCGTACCTACAGGGGAGTATGGCTACACCTTC. Translating it yields CASSVPTGEYGYTF.